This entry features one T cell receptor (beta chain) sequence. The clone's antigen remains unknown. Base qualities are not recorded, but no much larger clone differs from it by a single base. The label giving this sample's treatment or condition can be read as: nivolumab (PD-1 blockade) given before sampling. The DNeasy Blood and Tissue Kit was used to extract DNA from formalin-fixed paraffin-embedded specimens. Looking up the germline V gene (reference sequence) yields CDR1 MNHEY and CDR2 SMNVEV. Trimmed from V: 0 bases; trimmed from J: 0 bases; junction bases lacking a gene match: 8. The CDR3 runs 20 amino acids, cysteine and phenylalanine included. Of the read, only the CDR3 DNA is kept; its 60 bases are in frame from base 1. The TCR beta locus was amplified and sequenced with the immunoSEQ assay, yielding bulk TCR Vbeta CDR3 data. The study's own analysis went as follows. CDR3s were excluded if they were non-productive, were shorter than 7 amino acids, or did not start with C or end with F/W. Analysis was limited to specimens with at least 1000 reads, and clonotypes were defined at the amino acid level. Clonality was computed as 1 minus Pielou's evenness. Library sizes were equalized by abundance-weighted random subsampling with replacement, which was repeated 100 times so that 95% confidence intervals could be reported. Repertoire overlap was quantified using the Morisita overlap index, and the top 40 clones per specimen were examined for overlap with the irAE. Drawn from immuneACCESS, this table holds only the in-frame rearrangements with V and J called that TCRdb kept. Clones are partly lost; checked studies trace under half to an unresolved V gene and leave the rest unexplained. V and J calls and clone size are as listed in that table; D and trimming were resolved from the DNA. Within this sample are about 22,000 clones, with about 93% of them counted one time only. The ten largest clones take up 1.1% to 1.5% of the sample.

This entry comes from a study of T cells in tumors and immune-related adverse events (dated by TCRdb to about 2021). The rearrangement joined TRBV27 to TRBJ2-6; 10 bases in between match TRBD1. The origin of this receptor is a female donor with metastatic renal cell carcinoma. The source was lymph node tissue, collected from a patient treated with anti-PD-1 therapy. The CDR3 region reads CASSLSMGTGVFSGANVLTF. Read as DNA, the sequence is TGTGCCAGCAGTTTATCGATGGGGACAGGGGTTTTCTCTGGGGCCAACGTCCTGACTTTC.